This passage covers 22 T cell receptor beta chains from one sample sequenced in a study of blood T cell repertoires in COVID-19. Only in-frame clones appear in the TCRdb table, and some are missing; sequencing was by immunoSEQ multiplex PCR. The sample yields 200,000 to 250,000 clones, 65% to 90% seen once. Sequenced input: peripheral blood. The source is a woman in her seventies with COVID-19, enrolled during active disease.

This clone was recorded only once. The chain uses TRBV4-3 and TRBJ1-2, with TRBD1 as a possible D gene (5 bases). Germline-derived CDR1 and CDR2 are LGHNA and YSLEER. The ends were cut back, 0 bases at V and 6 bases at J, with 14 bases in the middle. CDR3 length: 15 residues. Here the CDR3 reads CASSQEGRDLDGYTF. The CDR3 nucleotides are TGCGCCAGCAGCCAAGAAGGCAGGGATTTGGATGGCTACACCTTC.

The genes are TRBV30 and TRBJ2-3, with 12 positions matching TRBD2. The CDR3 sequence is 16 residues long. V trimming: 0 bases; J trimming: 2 bases; junction bases outside the gene matches: 3. Germline values: CDR1 GTSNPN, CDR2 SVGIG (reference sequence). CDR3 in amino acids: CAWSVGTSGHTDTQYF. The CDR3, as DNA: TGTGCCTGGAGTGTAGGGACTAGCGGGCACACAGATACGCAGTATTTT.

V usage is TRBV5-1 and J usage is TRBJ2-1, with 8 bases that match TRBD1. Germline CDR1 SGHRS, CDR2 YFSETQ. This CDR3 region has 15 residues. After removal of 4 bases from V and 9 bases from J, the junction contained 12 bases not matched to a gene. CDR3 in amino acids: CASSPTTGVIGEQFF. In DNA form, the CDR3 reads TGCGCCAGCAGCCCGACGACAGGGGTGATTGGTGAGCAGTTCTTC.

The chain joins TRBV6-5 to TRBJ2-7, with 7 nucleotides matching TRBD1. CDR1 and CDR2 from the germline V gene are MNHEY and SVGAGI. There are 14 residues in the CDR3. V was pared by 7 bases and J by 3 bases, with 9 bases of the junction left unmatched. CDR3 DNA sequence: TGTGCCAGCACCGGCGGACAGGCGAGCTACGAGCAGTACTTC. This sequence encodes CASTGGQASYEQYF.

V usage is TRBV5-1 and J usage is TRBJ1-2; TRBD1 might be the D (6 bases). V was clipped by 4 bases and J by 1 base, with 17 bases between them. The germline gives CDR1 SGHRS, CDR2 YFSETQ. The CDR3 length is 16 residues. CDR3 sequence reads: CASSREVDSVNYGYTF. CDR3 coding DNA: TGCGCCAGCAGCCGGGAGGTGGACAGCGTTAACTATGGCTACACCTTC.

The table lists this clone with a few counts. V and J are TRBV3-1 (or the pseudogene TRBV3-2) and TRBJ1-5, with 8 bases identical to TRBD1. There are 15 residues in the CDR3. Germline trimming cut 3 bases from V and 9 bases from J; bases unmatched to any gene: 10. CDR1 is LGHDT and CDR2 is YNNKEL in the germline V gene (reference sequence). CDR3 residues: CASSQSDRGFLPQHF. CDR3 bases: TGTGCCAGCAGCCAGAGCGACAGGGGTTTTTTGCCCCAGCATTTT.

This clone appeared once. This sequence joins TRBV6-5 and TRBJ1-5; the D gene is possibly TRBD1 (5 bases). Germline V gene lookup returns CDR1 MNHEY and CDR2 SVGAGI. V lost 1 base and J 3 bases, leaving 7 bases between the germline ends. The CDR3 sequence is 14 residues long. This chain's CDR3 is CASSYLDTNQPQHF. The CDR3 bases are TGTGCCAGCAGTTACTTGGACACCAATCAGCCCCAGCATTTT.

The genes are TRBV6-2 or TRBV6-3 and TRBJ2-5; perhaps TRBD2 as D (6 bases). Germline V lookup: CDR1 MNHEY, CDR2 SVGEGT. This CDR3 region has 20 residues. V gave up 0 bases and J gave up 2 bases, with 25 bases separating them. The CDR3 nucleotides read TGTGCCAGCAGTTACTCGATCTCCTCCACTATTACTGGGGGGCAAGAGACCCAGTACTTC. Its protein product is CASSYSISSTITGGQETQYF.

The rearrangement uses TRBV11-3 and TRBJ1-3, with 7 nucleotides matching TRBD1. V dropped 5 bases and J dropped 0; count of bases not matched to a gene: 1. The germline CDR1 and CDR2 sequences are SGHNT and YENEEA. This CDR3 is built from 14 residues. The CDR3 protein is CASSPGGSGNTIYF. The CDR3 nucleotides are TGTGCCAGCAGCCCAGGGGGCTCTGGAAACACCATATATTTT. The whole variable domain, filled in from reference TRBV11-3 and TRBJ1-3, reads EAGVVQSPRYKIIEKKQPVAFWCNPISGHNTLYWYLQNLGQGPELLIRYENEEAVDDSQLPKDRFSAERLKGVDSTLKIQPAELGDSAVYLCASSPGGSGNTIYFGEGSWLTVV.

This chain uses TRBV6-2 or TRBV6-3 with TRBJ1-1, with D unclear. Trimming shortened V by 6 bases and J by 3 bases, and 11 bases separated the two germline ends. Germline V CDR1 and CDR2: MNHEY, SVGEGT. The CDR3 is made up of 13 amino acids. CDR3 sequence (DNA): TGTGCCAGCAGCGGCTTTCTGGACACTGAAGCTTTCTTT. This translates into CASSGFLDTEAFF.

This chain links TRBV2 with TRBJ1-6; D is possibly TRBD1 (5 bases). There are 17 residues in the CDR3. V shed 2 bases and J shed 0 bases, with 11 bases lying between them. CDR1 is SNHLY and CDR2 is FYNNEI in the germline V gene. CDR3 in amino acids: CASSEQAGRSYNSPLHF. The CDR3, as DNA: TGTGCCAGCAGTGAACAGGCAGGGCGCTCCTATAATTCACCCCTCCACTTT. Based on the CDR3 plus reference TRBV2 and TRBJ1-6, the full variable domain is EPEVTQTPSHQVTQMGQEVILRCVPISNHLYFYWYRQILGQKVEFLVSFYNNEISEKSEIFDDQFSVERPDGSNFTLKIRSTKLEDSAMYFCASSEQAGRSYNSPLHFGNGTRLTVT.

The chain is built from TRBV10-3 and TRBJ2-6; a weak D match, TRBD1 (5 bases). The CDR3 length is 18 residues. Trimming removed 1 base from V and 2 bases from J, with 15 bases in between. The V gene's germline CDR1 is ENHRY and CDR2 SYGVKD. The CDR3 protein is CAISEFQGTGAGANVLTF. The CDR3, as DNA: TGTGCCATCAGTGAGTTTCAGGGAACAGGTGCTGGGGCCAACGTCCTGACTTTC.

The chain joins TRBV7-2 to TRBJ2-2; 10 bases fit TRBD1. Germline lookup yields CDR1 SGHTA and CDR2 FQGNSA. This CDR3 spans 16 amino acids. The ends lost 5 bases at V and 7 bases at J; junction bases unmatched: 10. This CDR3 is CASSILGQGVGGELFF. DNA for the CDR3: TGTGCCAGCAGCATCCTCGGACAGGGGGTTGGCGGGGAGCTGTTTTTT.

This sequence joins TRBV9 and TRBJ2-1, with 7 bases fitting TRBD2. Germline loops: CDR1 SGDLS, CDR2 YYNGEE. With V trimmed by 0 bases and J by 6 bases, 12 bases remained unmatched. The CDR3 loop spans 17 amino acids. The CDR3 loop is CASSVGGGPGAGNEQFF. The DNA for the CDR3 is TGTGCCAGCAGCGTAGGCGGGGGTCCGGGAGCGGGCAATGAGCAGTTCTTC.

J is TRBJ2-5 and V is TRBV2; D is undetermined. V lost 8 bases to trimming and J lost 4 bases, with 17 bases between them. CDR1 is SNHLY, CDR2 FYNNEI, per germline. The CDR3 is 14 amino acids. CDR3 bases: TGTGCCAGCCAGAGAAGGTCTTCGGGAGAGACCCAGTACTTC. Its protein is CASQRRSSGETQYF.

The chain links TRBV29-1 to TRBJ1-2; D is undetermined. CDR1 and CDR2 (germline): SQVTM, ANQGSEA. Trimming shortened V by 7 bases and J by 1 base, and 7 bases separated the two germline ends. This CDR3 comprises 11 residues. CDR3 in DNA: TGCAGCGGTACTGTTAACTATGGCTACACCTTC. Residues: CSGTVNYGYTF. Complete variable domain (other parts from reference TRBV29-1 and TRBJ1-2): SAVISQKPSRDICQRGTSLTIQCQVDSQVTMMFWYRQQPGQSLTLIATANQGSEATYESGFVIDKFPISRPNLTFSTLTVSNMSPEDSSIYLCSGTVNYGYTFGSGTRLTVV.

The rearrangement links TRBV3-1 (or the pseudogene TRBV3-2) to TRBJ1-6; D is uncertain. This CDR3 comprises 16 residues. Germline V gives CDR1 LGHDT, CDR2 YNNKEL (reference sequence). Trimming shortened V by 1 base and J by 0 bases, and 7 bases separated the two germline ends. The CDR3 DNA reads TGTGCCAGCAGCCAAGCCTCTAGCTCCTATAATTCACCCCTCCACTTT. Its translation is CASSQASSSYNSPLHF.

The chain joins TRBV3-1 (or the pseudogene TRBV3-2) to TRBJ2-7; D remains unclear. There are 14 residues in the CDR3. CDR1 and CDR2 (germline): LGHDT, YNNKEL (reference sequence). Trimming took off 0 bases at V and 0 bases at J, with 6 bases between the two ends. DNA for the CDR3: TGTGCCAGCAGCCAAGAACGGAGCTCCTACGAGCAGTACTTC. This sequence encodes CASSQERSSYEQYF.

The V call is TRBV6-6, the J call TRBJ2-3; D might be TRBD2 (6 bases). This CDR3 contains 13 residues. Trimming shortened V by 8 bases and J by 2 bases, and 11 bases separated the two germline ends. Per germline, CDR1 MNHNY and CDR2 SVGAGI (reference sequence). CDR3 bases: TGTGCCAGCGCCGCGGGGATCACAGATACGCAGTATTTT. Translation gives CASAAGITDTQYF.

This sequence joins TRBV4-1 and TRBJ2-7, with D tentatively TRBD2 (5 bases). Germline assignment: CDR1 MGHRA and CDR2 YSYEKL. This CDR3 is built from 14 residues. The ends were cut back, 8 bases at V and 0 bases at J, with 14 bases in the middle. CDR3 sequence: CASRRAGSSYEQYF. In DNA form, the CDR3 reads TGCGCCAGCCGGCGGGCAGGTAGCTCCTACGAGCAGTACTTC.

The genes are TRBV19 and TRBJ2-4, with TRBD1 identical over 10 bases. CDR1 LNHDA and CDR2 SQIVND come from the germline V gene (reference sequence). The CDR3 has 15 amino acids. The V segment lost 4 bases and the J segment 5 bases; nucleotides outside the gene matches: 5. CDR3 amino acids: CASSNRDRGQNIQYF. The CDR3 DNA reads TGTGCCAGTAGTAACCGGGACAGGGGCCAAAACATTCAGTACTTC.

V gene TRBV6-2 or TRBV6-3 combines with J gene TRBJ1-4; perhaps TRBD1 as D (6 bases). Germline V CDR1 and CDR2: MNHEY, SVGEGT. Trimming cost V 5 bases and J 6 bases, with 10 bases left between them. The CDR3 totals 13 residues. The chain's CDR3 is CASSLQGDEKLFF. CDR3 nucleotide sequence: TGTGCCAGCAGTCTACAGGGTGATGAAAAACTGTTTTTT.